This T cell receptor beta chain appears in the sequencing data of a study of regulatory T cells in long-lasting Graves disease. This clonotype was observed a few times. With iRepertoire HTBI primers and Arm-PCR of CDR3 regions, TCR beta libraries were built. TCRdb recomputed calls from the multiplex PCR reads with MiXCR, one row per CDR3 protein. The repertoire holds approximately 350,000 distinct CDR3 sequences, with 15% to 20% as singletons. The time point was: newly diagnosed GD, antithyroid drugs for less than 3 months. The authors made the TCR library using RNA they extracted from PBMCs. This CDR3 region has 13 residues. Germline lookup yields CDR1 LNHNV and CDR2 YYDKDF (reference sequence). V was shortened by 1 base and J by 5 bases, with 8 bases between the two germline ends. In addition, the sample was reused for a study of T cells in Graves' hyperthyroidism and ophthalmopathy. Per that study: On the basis of clinical symptoms, serum thyroxine and TRAb, thyroid ultrasound and orbital computed tomography, diagnoses were made.

This sequence joins TRBV15 and TRBJ1-2; no reliable D call. The material was peripheral blood mononuclear cells (PBMCs), obtained at new diagnosis, from a patient treated with antithyroid drugs. The TCR was taken from a woman in her late teens or twenties with Graves disease. CDR3 nucleotide sequence: TGTGCCACCAGCAGAGGTGGGGAGTATGGCTACACCTTC. Its protein is CATSRGGEYGYTF.